This entry features one T cell receptor (beta chain) sequence. Authors' methods: Nucleated cell counts were estimated from reference gene primer amplification. Method: immunoSEQ multiplex PCR; TCRdb's copy keeps in-frame clones and lacks some. V, J and clone size are those of that table, while D and trimming were read from the DNA. Of around 170,000 clones listed, roughly nine tenths are singletons. This record comes from a study of blood T cell repertoires in COVID-19. The sequence came from a woman aged 65 to 85 with acute or convalescent COVID-19. The material sequenced was peripheral blood.

CDR3 residues: CASSERRQGQETQYF. CDR3 in DNA: TGTGCCAGCAGCGAACGGCGACAGGGGCAAGAGACCCAGTACTTC. This chain links TRBV5-8 with TRBJ2-5, with TRBD1 matching over 8 bases. The germline V gene encodes CDR1 SGHTS and CDR2 YDEGEE. The junction had 7 bases not matched to a gene; V was cut back by 4 bases and J by 2 bases. CDR3 size: 15 residues. The variable domain in full, completed from reference TRBV5-8 and TRBJ2-5, reads EAGVTQSPTHLIKTRGQQATLRCSPISGHTSVYWYQQALGLGLQFLLWYDEGEERNRGNFPPRFSGRQFPNYSSELNVNALELEDSALYLCASSERRQGQETQYFGPGTRLLVL.